This TCR beta chain was found in a study of cytomegalovirus exposure and HLA in healthy donors. Study in general: T cells numbering about 180 million yielded some 120 million unique TCR beta sequences in an earlier analysis.

Whole-study results and caveats: Under in vitro conditions, three CMV-associated chains were confirmed as specific for CMV antigens. TCR beta sequences numbering around 15,000 were associated with HLA alleles at 0.05 false discovery rate in a later analysis.

Unmatched junction bases numbered 9, after V lost 3 bases and J lost 10 bases. This CDR3 spans 13 amino acids. The germline gives CDR1 SGHDT, CDR2 YYEEEE. The PCR employed 60 Vbeta primers together with 13 Jbeta primers. Measured with immunoSEQ multiplex PCR; TCRdb has only the in-frame clones, and not every one. The sample has 100,000 to 120,000 clones, around 85% seen once. This clone was seen more than once but under ten times. Its antigen is as yet unknown. The sample taken for sequencing was PBMCs. The origin of this receptor is a man in his forties in good health and CMV-seronegative. The chain recombines TRBV5-6 with TRBJ1-2; 7 bases are shared with TRBD1. CDR3 in amino acids: CASSSQGRVDYTF. CDR3 nucleotide sequence: TGTGCCAGCAGCTCACAGGGGAGAGTAGACTACACCTTC.